Given below is one T cell receptor (beta chain) in context. Clones were read by immunoSEQ multiplex PCR, and TCRdb kept only the in-frame ones, dropping some. The sample carries about 18,000 clones, around three quarters recorded once. The V gene lost 1 base and the J gene lost 5 bases, with 14 bases spanning the gap. The CDR3 sequence is 15 residues long. Per the germline V gene, CDR1 is SGHVS and CDR2 is FNYEAQ. The source of the sample is a study of OX40 agonist ivuxolimab in advanced cancers. Across the study: Under the entry rules, prior anti-PD-1, anti-PD-L1 or anti-CTLA-4 therapy was allowed, and about 40% had some. Partial responses, seen in three patients, involved one hepatocellular carcinoma and two cutaneous melanomas.

The starting material was CD4+ or CD8+ T cells sorted from blood, obtained in a trial of the OX40 agonist ivuxolimab. This receptor was obtained from an adult with an advanced solid tumor such as melanoma, head and neck, liver or kidney cancer. This rearrangement joins TRBV7-6 to TRBJ2-5; unclear D gene. CDR3 nucleotides: TGTGCCAGCAGCTTAGGGTTCTCGCTGGGGGAGACCCAGTACTTC. This codes for CASSLGFSLGETQYF.